A selection of T cell receptor beta chains follows, all from one sample in a study of blood T cell repertoires in COVID-19. Assay: immunoSEQ multiplex PCR; the TCRdb copy retains only in-frame clones and omits some. Of about 290,000 clones listed, 70% to 90% are singletons. Sequencing was done on a sample of peripheral blood. These receptors came from a woman in her forties or fifties with active or convalescent COVID-19. Both conserved end residues are part of each CDR3.

j_call v_call cdr3_length cdr3_aa
TRBJ2-3 TRBV27 14 CASSAGFLTDTQYF
TRBJ2-1 TRBV9 15 CASSPQPRDSNEQFF
TRBJ2-1 TRBV4-1 16 CASSQSGFLSYNEQFF
TRBJ1-1 TRBV5-6 14 CASSRRTGGTEAFF
TRBJ2-7 TRBV23-1 14 CASSQIGVLYEQYF
TRBJ2-2 TRBV2 16 CASSPTGRRSTGELFF
TRBJ1-3 TRBV12-3/TRBV12-4 13 CASSLGRGSPIYF
TRBJ2-2 TRBV18 15 CASSQGDPNTGELFF
TRBJ1-1 TRBV18 14 CASSRKAPGTEAFF
TRBJ1-1 TRBV19 14 CASISRQGNTEAFF
TRBJ2-1 TRBV4-2 18 CASSRGQGAGGTYNEQFF
TRBJ1-6 TRBV30 13 CAWSVNRGPPLHF
TRBJ2-1 TRBV10-3 14 CAISGQGAGNEQFF
TRBJ2-5 TRBV12-3/TRBV12-4 12 CASSSDQETQYF
TRBJ1-2 TRBV19 14 CASSIGIQQYGYTF
TRBJ2-1 TRBV7-9 15 CASRFLGALGNEQFF
TRBJ2-5 TRBV4-1 19 CASSHPGLRAGGGKETQYF
TRBJ2-7 TRBV28 13 CASSLGRGYEQYF
TRBJ1-3 TRBV19 14 CASSMGASGNTIYF
TRBJ2-6 TRBV2 14 CASRKGPGANVLTF
TRBJ2-1 TRBV19 16 CASPGPSAGRHNEQFF
TRBJ1-2 TRBV5-1 11 CASSRGDGYTF
TRBJ1-1 TRBV30 17 CAWSRTRQGMRNTEAFF
TRBJ2-5 TRBV6-2/TRBV6-3 16 CASSSPTSGNQETQYF
TRBJ1-1 TRBV7-9 15 CASSLGGPMNTEAFF
TRBJ2-1 TRBV24-1 15 CATMRGPRSYNEQFF